Sequencing of this T cell receptor beta chain was carried out in a study of resident and recirculating memory T cells in vitiligo. Study-level points and caveats: No unique dominant TCR clone was found in vitiligo lesions.

To note about this clone: No antigen is known for it.

No vitiligo treatment was given during the prior three months. Clones were read by immunoSEQ multiplex PCR, and TCRdb kept only the in-frame ones, dropping some. The repertoire has tens of thousands of clones, around 90% of them found once; the top ten carry approximately 5.4%. The sequenced material came from blood. The TCR sequence derives from a male donor with vitiligo.

The CDR3 loop reads CASRTWTGENIQYF. CDR3 bases: TGTGCCAGCAGGACATGGACAGGGGAAAACATTCAGTACTTC. The genes are TRBV28 and TRBJ2-4, with 9 bases identical to TRBD1. The length of the CDR3 is 14 residues. J lost 5 bases, V lost 6 bases, and 5 bases had no gene match. Germline values: CDR1 MDHEN, CDR2 SYDVKM.